These 17 T cell receptor beta chains were all obtained from the same sample, sequenced in a study of shared clonotypes between healthy human individuals. TCRdb keeps only in-frame clones here, not all; method: immunoSEQ multiplex PCR. The table lists fewer than 3 million clones, 85% to 95% of them singletons. The sequenced sample was naive CD4+ T cells from PBMCs. The subset here: CD45RA+ positively selected. The receptors were sampled from a man aged 18 to 29 in good health. Some clones in this sample may be carry-over from other donors' samples.

This chain uses TRBV28 with TRBJ2-5; no firm D call. V was pared by 5 bases and J by 3 bases, with 10 bases between. The CDR3 spans 13 residues. From germline, CDR1 is MDHEN and CDR2 SYDVKM. This CDR3 reads CASSISVEETQYF. Written as DNA, the CDR3 is TGTGCCAGCAGTATCTCCGTGGAAGAGACCCAGTACTTC.

The V call is TRBV11-3, the J call TRBJ2-1; D is unclear. V lost 2 bases, J lost 6 bases, and 8 bases lay in between. CDR1 and CDR2 from the germline V gene are SGHNT and YENEEA. The CDR3 totals 13 residues. CDR3 in amino acids: CASSLNIFNEQFF. The DNA of the CDR3 is TGTGCCAGCAGCTTAAATATTTTCAATGAGCAGTTCTTC.

The chain is built from TRBV14 and TRBJ1-5; D call uncertain. In germline, CDR1 is SGHDN, CDR2 FVKESK. The CDR3 has 13 residues. V lost 1 base, J lost 3 bases, and 4 bases lay in between. The CDR3: CASSQGVNQPQHF. The CDR3 DNA sequence: TGTGCCAGCAGCCAAGGCGTCAATCAGCCCCAGCATTTT.

CDR3 in amino acids: CASSWTSVNIQYF. Written as DNA, the CDR3 is TGTGCCAGCAGTTGGACTAGCGTAAACATTCAGTACTTC. This sequence joins TRBV28 and TRBJ2-4; 9 bases line up with TRBD2. This CDR3 comprises 13 residues. The J segment lost 6 bases and the V segment lost 4 bases, leaving 1 base of the junction unmatched. Germline CDR1 MDHEN, CDR2 SYDVKM.

The V call is TRBV28, the J call TRBJ1-2; 8 positions agree with TRBD1. The length of the CDR3 is 14 residues. J gave up 6 bases and V 2 bases, and 5 bases lay outside the gene matches. The germline V gene has CDR1 MDHEN and CDR2 SYDVKM. Written as DNA, the CDR3 is TGTGCCAGCAGTTTACGGCCAGGGGGCAATGGCTACACCTTC. It yields the protein CASSLRPGGNGYTF.

This clone was observed a handful of times. The rearrangement joins TRBV4-3 to TRBJ1-5; possible D gene TRBD1, 5 bases. Germline CDR1 LGHNA, CDR2 YSLEER. Trimming cost V 0 bases and J 4 bases, with 7 bases left between them. This CDR3 has 14 amino acids. The CDR3 DNA sequence: TGCGCCAGCAGCCAAGAGGGGGGAAATCAGCCCCAGCATTTT. Residues: CASSQEGGNQPQHF.

A single count supports this clone. The sample has other DNA sequences that encode this CDR3 too. V usage is TRBV9 and J usage is TRBJ2-5; 10 bases fit TRBD1. Germline values: CDR1 SGDLS, CDR2 YYNGEE. The trim removed 4 bases at V and 5 bases at J, leaving 5 bases unmatched. CDR3 length: 14 amino acids. The CDR3 loop is CASSPRTGGETQYF. For the CDR3, the DNA is TGTGCCAGCAGCCCCCGGACAGGGGGTGAGACCCAGTACTTC.

The chain uses TRBV4-3 and TRBJ1-5; perhaps TRBD1 as D (5 bases). Trimming removed 0 bases from V and 7 bases from J, with 13 bases in between. The CDR3 length is 15 residues. Germline loops: CDR1 LGHNA, CDR2 YSLEER. Here the CDR3 DNA reads TGCGCCAGCAGCCAAGATCAATTCTGGGGGCAGCCCCAGCATTTT. The encoded protein is CASSQDQFWGQPQHF.

This clone was seen more than once but under ten times. In DNA form, the CDR3 reads TGTGCCAGCAGCGTAGCCGGGACAGGAGATCAGCCCCAGCATTTT. This codes for CASSVAGTGDQPQHF. The V call is TRBV9, the J call TRBJ1-5, with 8 positions matching TRBD1. CDR1 and CDR2 (germline): SGDLS, YYNGEE. After removal of 0 bases from V and 5 bases from J, the junction contained 4 bases not matched to a gene. The CDR3 extends over 15 amino acids.

This clone was picked up a small number of times. The chain recombines TRBV7-9 with TRBJ1-1; D is unclear. The V end was cut by 2 bases, the J end by 1 base, with 11 bases between. CDR3 length: 15 residues. In germline, CDR1 is SEHNR, CDR2 FQNEAQ (reference sequence). CDR3 amino acids: CASSLSGQPNTEAFF. The CDR3 DNA sequence: TGTGCCAGCAGCTTATCGGGTCAGCCGAACACTGAAGCTTTCTTT.

The sample holds one count of this clone. The genes are TRBV6-1 and TRBJ1-1; no reliable D call. CDR3 length: 10 residues. Trimming took off 8 bases at V and 1 base at J, with 2 bases between the two ends. Germline CDR1 MNHNS, CDR2 SASEGT. The CDR3, as DNA: TGTGCCAGCGGGAACACTGAAGCTTTCTTT. Its translation is CASGNTEAFF.

The chain recombines TRBV6-6 with TRBJ1-5, with 8 bases aligning to TRBD1. Losses at the gene ends were 6 bases for V and 3 bases for J; bases not matched to a gene: 4. The CDR3 is made up of 14 amino acids. Germline V gene lookup returns CDR1 MNHNY and CDR2 SVGAGI (reference sequence). CDR3 sequence (DNA): TGTGCCAGCAGAGGGACAGGTTCCAATCAGCCCCAGCATTTT. This translates into CASRGTGSNQPQHF.

The rearrangement joins TRBV7-9 to TRBJ1-2; D unresolved. Deletions cut 2 bases from V and 8 bases from J, with 9 bases between. This CDR3 is built from 12 residues. Germline V gene sequence: CDR1 SEHNR, CDR2 FQNEAQ (reference sequence). The CDR3 protein is CASSLRNNGYTF. CDR3 in DNA: TGTGCCAGCAGCTTAAGGAATAACGGCTACACCTTC.

The CDR3 reads CASSYSGTSIVGELFF. The CDR3 DNA is TGTGCCAGCAGTTACTCTGGGACTAGCATTGTCGGGGAGCTGTTTTTT. The chain links TRBV6-5 to TRBJ2-2; the match to TRBD2 covers 9 bases. This CDR3 spans 16 amino acids. Germline CDR1 MNHEY, CDR2 SVGAGI. The V gene end was trimmed by 0 bases and the J gene end by 7 bases; junction bases not matched to a gene: 6.

The V and J genes are TRBV6-5 and TRBJ2-7, with 8 bases identical to TRBD1. Germline CDR1 and CDR2: MNHEY and SVGAGI. Losses at the gene ends were 0 bases for V and 5 bases for J; bases not matched to a gene: 3. This CDR3 has 14 amino acids. The DNA of the CDR3 is TGTGCCAGCAGTTACTCGCAGGACAGGGACGAGCAGTACTTC. Its protein is CASSYSQDRDEQYF.

This chain connects TRBV28 to TRBJ2-5; 8 bases map to TRBD1. The J call may not be correct, given that the DNA end is closer to TRBJ2-7. The CDR3 length is 14 residues. Looked up from germline, CDR1 is MDHEN and CDR2 is SYDVKM. The CDR3 DNA reads TGTGCCAGCAGTCCGAATACAGGGGGCTACGAGCAGTACTTC. Its translation is CASSPNTGGYEQYF.

This clone occurred once. J is TRBJ2-7 and V is TRBV5-1; D possibly corresponds to TRBD1 (6 bases). Germline loops: CDR1 SGHRS, CDR2 YFSETQ. This CDR3 has 16 amino acids. V gave up 4 bases and J gave up 2 bases, with 19 bases separating them. CDR3 in DNA: TGCGCCAGCAGCCCGAGCCCCCGGGACAACCCCTACGAGCAGTACTTC. It is translated as CASSPSPRDNPYEQYF.